Sequencing of this T cell receptor beta chain was carried out in a study of blood T cells in healthy people across ages. Broader study findings: Diversity of TCR beta correlated strongly with naive T cell percentage.

This clonotype has only one observation. Its specificity is unknown. Using a J-beta primer mix together with a sample-barcoded 5' primer, a second PCR was run for roughly 6 to 12 cycles. One entry per CDR3 protein results from TCRdb running MiXCR on the 5' RACE reads. Of 780,000 or so distinct CDR3 sequences detected, approximately 25% appear once; the ten largest clones hold approximately 3.7%. Germline V gene data show CDR1 as MNHEY and CDR2 as SVGAGI. Trimming took off 4 bases at V and 0 bases at J, with 6 bases between the two ends. This CDR3 spans 13 amino acids. Every donor contributed about 10 milliliters of peripheral blood by blood draw. These sequences were also reported in another study, on T cells of mothers and their children. As that study records: The second PCR used the M1S primer, and this primer added sample barcodes and 2-4 random nucleotides. Overlap ran slightly, non-significantly higher for related than unrelated mother-child pairs.

Sequenced material: blood. V is TRBV6-5 and J is TRBJ1-1; D is unresolved. The sequence was obtained from a boy aged 5-17 years in good health. CDR3 DNA sequence: TGTGCCAGCAGTTCTATAATGAACACTGAAGCTTTCTTT. Residues: CASSSIMNTEAFF.